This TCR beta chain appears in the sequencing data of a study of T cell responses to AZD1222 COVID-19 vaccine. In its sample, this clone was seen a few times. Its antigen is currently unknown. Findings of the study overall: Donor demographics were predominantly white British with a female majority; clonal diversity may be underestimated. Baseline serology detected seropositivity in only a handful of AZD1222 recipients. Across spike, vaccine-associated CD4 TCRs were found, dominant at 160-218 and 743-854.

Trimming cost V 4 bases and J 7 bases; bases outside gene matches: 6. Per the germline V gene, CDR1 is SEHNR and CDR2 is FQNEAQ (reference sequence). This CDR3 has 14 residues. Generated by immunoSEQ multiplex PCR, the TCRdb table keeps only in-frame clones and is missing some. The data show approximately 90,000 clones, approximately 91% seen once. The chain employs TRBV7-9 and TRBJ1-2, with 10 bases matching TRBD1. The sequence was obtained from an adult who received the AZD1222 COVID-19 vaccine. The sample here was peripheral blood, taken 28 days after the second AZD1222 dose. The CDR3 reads CASSSRDRGFGYTF. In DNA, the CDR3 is TGTGCCAGCAGCTCCCGGGACAGGGGCTTTGGCTACACCTTC.